Listed below are T cell receptor beta chains from one sample, sequenced in a study of blood T cell repertoires in COVID-19. Method: immunoSEQ multiplex PCR; TCRdb's copy keeps in-frame clones and lacks some. The sample carries more than 150,000 clones, over 80% recorded once. Material for sequencing was PBMCs or T cells enriched from blood (not recorded which). The receptors here all came from a woman aged 55-70 years who had recovered from COVID-19. Both conserved end residues are part of each CDR3. The D gene is left open where the match is weak. Size values are once, few and many counts, or a class for expanded clones, and some rows have none.

j_gene: TRBJ1-2
v_gene: TRBV5-1
d_gene: -
abundance: -
CDR3nt: TGCGCCAGCAGCTTGCTCCCGGGACAAGGGACCTACTATGGCTACACCTTC
CDR3aa: CASSLLPGQGTYYGYTF

j_gene: TRBJ2-2
v_gene: TRBV9
d_gene: TRBD2
abundance: -
CDR3nt: TGTGCCAGCAGCCGGGGACTAGCGGGAGGGTCCGGGGAGCTGTTTTTT
CDR3aa: CASSRGLAGGSGELFF

j_gene: TRBJ2-7
v_gene: TRBV25-1
d_gene: TRBD1
abundance: -
CDR3nt: TGTGCCAGCAGCGGACAGGGTTACTACGAGCAGTACTTC
CDR3aa: CASSGQGYYEQYF

j_gene: TRBJ1-2
v_gene: TRBV4-1
d_gene: TRBD1
abundance: -
CDR3nt: TGCGCCAGCAGACGGGACAGGGGGGACTATGGCTACACCTTC
CDR3aa: CASRRDRGDYGYTF

j_gene: TRBJ2-6
v_gene: TRBV3-1/TRBV3-2
d_gene: -
abundance: -
CDR3nt: TGTGCCAGCAGCCAAGGGGGCTCCGGGGCCAACGTCCTGACTTTC
CDR3aa: CASSQGGSGANVLTF

j_gene: TRBJ2-3
v_gene: TRBV7-8
d_gene: -
abundance: -
CDR3nt: TGTGCCAGCAGCTTATACTCTGGGAGTCGCTCAGATACGCAGTATTTT
CDR3aa: CASSLYSGSRSDTQYF

j_gene: TRBJ2-3
v_gene: TRBV9
d_gene: TRBD2
abundance: few
CDR3nt: TGTGCCAGCGCACCGACTAGCGGGGAAGATACGCAGTATTTT
CDR3aa: CASAPTSGEDTQYF

j_gene: TRBJ1-1
v_gene: TRBV5-6
d_gene: TRBD1
abundance: -
CDR3nt: TGTGCCAGCAGCTTGACAGGGGGCGACACTGAAGCTTTCTTT
CDR3aa: CASSLTGGDTEAFF

j_gene: TRBJ1-6
v_gene: TRBV7-9
d_gene: -
abundance: -
CDR3nt: TGTGCCAGCAGCTTAGGAACAGCCAATTCACCCCTCCACTTT
CDR3aa: CASSLGTANSPLHF

j_gene: TRBJ1-1
v_gene: TRBV19
d_gene: -
abundance: -
CDR3nt: TGTGCCAGTAGGACCGGGACACCCTCAACTGAAGCTTTCTTT
CDR3aa: CASRTGTPSTEAFF

j_gene: TRBJ2-5
v_gene: TRBV9
d_gene: -
abundance: -
CDR3nt: TGTGCCAGCAGCGCCCCTCCCCTGTTGACCCAGTACTTC
CDR3aa: CASSAPPLLTQYF

j_gene: TRBJ1-1
v_gene: TRBV15
d_gene: -
abundance: -
CDR3nt: TGTGCCACCAGCAGAGCCCCCGGGGAGAACACTGAAGCTTTCTTT
CDR3aa: CATSRAPGENTEAFF

j_gene: TRBJ2-3
v_gene: TRBV3-1/TRBV3-2
d_gene: TRBD2
abundance: -
CDR3nt: TGTGCCAGCAGCCAGGGACTAGCGGGACCCACAGATACGCAGTATTTT
CDR3aa: CASSQGLAGPTDTQYF

j_gene: TRBJ1-6
v_gene: TRBV28
d_gene: -
abundance: -
CDR3nt: TGTGCCAGCAGTTCTGAAAAGGGACTCTTTAATTCACCCCTCCACTTT
CDR3aa: CASSSEKGLFNSPLHF

j_gene: TRBJ1-3
v_gene: TRBV5-1
d_gene: TRBD1
abundance: -
CDR3nt: TGCGCCAGCAGCTTACAGGGGGTCTCTGGAAACACCATATATTTT
CDR3aa: CASSLQGVSGNTIYF

j_gene: TRBJ1-2
v_gene: TRBV27
d_gene: TRBD1
abundance: few
CDR3nt: TGTGCCAGCAGTCGGGACAGGAACTATGGCTACACCTTC
CDR3aa: CASSRDRNYGYTF

j_gene: TRBJ1-2
v_gene: TRBV20-1
d_gene: TRBD1
abundance: -
CDR3nt: TGCAGTGCTAGTCCAACAGGGGTGGAAGGCTACACCTTC
CDR3aa: CSASPTGVEGYTF

j_gene: TRBJ1-6
v_gene: TRBV27
d_gene: -
abundance: -
CDR3nt: TGTGCCAGCAGTTCCCAATCCCGGGGGGGTTTACCCCTCCACTTT
CDR3aa: CASSSQSRGGLPLHF

j_gene: TRBJ2-1
v_gene: TRBV24-1
d_gene: -
abundance: -
CDR3nt: TGTGCCACCAGTGATTCTGGAGCGCCCTCCTACAATGAGCAGTTCTTC
CDR3aa: CATSDSGAPSYNEQFF

j_gene: TRBJ1-5
v_gene: TRBV2
d_gene: -
abundance: -
CDR3nt: TGTGCCAGCAGGGCTAGGGGGGGAGGGAATCAGCCCCAGCATTTT
CDR3aa: CASRARGGGNQPQHF

j_gene: TRBJ1-1
v_gene: TRBV6-5
d_gene: -
abundance: once
CDR3nt: TGTGCCAGCAGTTTCGGGGGACGGAACACTGAAGCTTTCTTT
CDR3aa: CASSFGGRNTEAFF

j_gene: TRBJ1-5
v_gene: TRBV4-1
d_gene: -
abundance: -
CDR3nt: TGCGCCAGCAGCCACTCGACAGGTAGCAATCAGCCCCAGCATTTT
CDR3aa: CASSHSTGSNQPQHF

j_gene: TRBJ2-5
v_gene: TRBV9
d_gene: TRBD1
abundance: -
CDR3nt: TGTGCCAGCAGCCCAAGGCAGGGGGCGCCGGAGACCCAGTACTTC
CDR3aa: CASSPRQGAPETQYF